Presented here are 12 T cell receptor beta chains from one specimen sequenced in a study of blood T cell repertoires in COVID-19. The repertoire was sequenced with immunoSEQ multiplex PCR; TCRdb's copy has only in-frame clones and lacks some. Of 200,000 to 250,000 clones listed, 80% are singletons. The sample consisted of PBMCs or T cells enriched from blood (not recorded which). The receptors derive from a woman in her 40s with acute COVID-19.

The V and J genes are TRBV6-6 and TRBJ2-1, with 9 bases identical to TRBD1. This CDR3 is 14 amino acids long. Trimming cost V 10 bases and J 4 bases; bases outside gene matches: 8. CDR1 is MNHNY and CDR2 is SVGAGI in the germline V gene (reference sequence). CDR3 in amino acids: CATSGQGSYNEQFF. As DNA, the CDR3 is TGTGCCACCTCGGGACAGGGATCTTACAATGAGCAGTTCTTC.

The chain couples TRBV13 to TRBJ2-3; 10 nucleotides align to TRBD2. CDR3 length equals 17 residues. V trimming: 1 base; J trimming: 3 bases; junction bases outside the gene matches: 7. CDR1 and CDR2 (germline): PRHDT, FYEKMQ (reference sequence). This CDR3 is CASSLVAGGRGTDTQYF. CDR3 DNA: TGTGCCAGCAGCTTAGTAGCGGGAGGAAGGGGGACAGATACGCAGTATTTT.

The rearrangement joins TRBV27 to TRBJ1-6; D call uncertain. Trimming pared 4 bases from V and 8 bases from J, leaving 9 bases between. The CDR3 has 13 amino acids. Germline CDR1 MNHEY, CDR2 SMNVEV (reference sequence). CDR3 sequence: CASSSTRDSPLHF. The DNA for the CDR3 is TGTGCCAGCAGTTCCACCCGAGATTCACCCCTCCACTTT.

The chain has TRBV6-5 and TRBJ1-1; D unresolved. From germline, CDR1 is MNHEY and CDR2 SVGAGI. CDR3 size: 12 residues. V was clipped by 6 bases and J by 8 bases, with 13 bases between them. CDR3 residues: CASRNTEIEAFF. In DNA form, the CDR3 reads TGTGCCAGCAGAAATACGGAGATAGAAGCTTTCTTT.

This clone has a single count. CDR3 in amino acids: CASYSTGGYEKLFF. The CDR3, as DNA: TGTGCCAGTTATTCGACAGGGGGTTATGAAAAACTGTTTTTT. The J gene is TRBJ1-4, the V gene TRBV2; 9 nucleotides align to TRBD1. The CDR3 is 14 amino acids. From germline, CDR1 is SNHLY and CDR2 FYNNEI. V lost 9 bases to trimming and J lost 6 bases; unmatched junction nucleotides: 8.

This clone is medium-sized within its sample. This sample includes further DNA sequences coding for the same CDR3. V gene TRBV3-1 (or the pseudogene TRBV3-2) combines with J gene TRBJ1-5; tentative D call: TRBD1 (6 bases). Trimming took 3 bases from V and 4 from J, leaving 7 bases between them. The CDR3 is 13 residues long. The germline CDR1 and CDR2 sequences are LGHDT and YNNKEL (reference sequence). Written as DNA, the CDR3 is TGTGCCAGCAGCCAGGGGGCAAATCAGCCCCAGCATTTT. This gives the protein CASSQGANQPQHF.

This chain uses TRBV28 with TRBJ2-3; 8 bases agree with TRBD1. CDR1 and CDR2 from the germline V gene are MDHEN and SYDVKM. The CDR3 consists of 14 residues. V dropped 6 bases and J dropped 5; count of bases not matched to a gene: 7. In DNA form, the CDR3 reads TGTGCCAGCAGCTCAGGGGGCTCAAGAGATACGCAGTATTTT. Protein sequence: CASSSGGSRDTQYF.

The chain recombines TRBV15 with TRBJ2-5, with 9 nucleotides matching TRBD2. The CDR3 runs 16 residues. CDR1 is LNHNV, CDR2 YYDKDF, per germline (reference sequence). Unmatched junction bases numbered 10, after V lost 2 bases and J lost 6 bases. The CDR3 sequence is CATSRPIAGEIKTQYF. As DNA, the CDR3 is TGTGCCACCAGCAGACCTATAGCGGGAGAAATAAAGACCCAGTACTTC.

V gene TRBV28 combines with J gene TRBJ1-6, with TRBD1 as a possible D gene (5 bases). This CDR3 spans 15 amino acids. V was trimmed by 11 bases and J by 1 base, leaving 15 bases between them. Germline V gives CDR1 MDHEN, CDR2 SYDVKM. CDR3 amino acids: CAGKGGESYNSPLHF. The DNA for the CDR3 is TGTGCCGGTAAAGGAGGGGAGTCCTATAATTCACCCCTCCACTTT.

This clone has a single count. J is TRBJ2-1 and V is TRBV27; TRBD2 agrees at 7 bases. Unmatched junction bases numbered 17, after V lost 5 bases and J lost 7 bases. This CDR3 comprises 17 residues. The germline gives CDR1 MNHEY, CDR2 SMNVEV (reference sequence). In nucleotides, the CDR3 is TGTGCCAGCAGTCCATCCGCCTCGGGGGGAGGGCCTAATGAGCAGTTCTTC. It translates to CASSPSASGGGPNEQFF.

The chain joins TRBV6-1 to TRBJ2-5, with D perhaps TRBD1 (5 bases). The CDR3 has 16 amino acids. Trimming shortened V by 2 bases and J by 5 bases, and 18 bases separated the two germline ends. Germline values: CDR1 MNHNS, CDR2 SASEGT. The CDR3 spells CASSEMGIGVGETQYF. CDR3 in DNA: TGTGCCAGCAGTGAAATGGGAATAGGGGTCGGGGAGACCCAGTACTTC.

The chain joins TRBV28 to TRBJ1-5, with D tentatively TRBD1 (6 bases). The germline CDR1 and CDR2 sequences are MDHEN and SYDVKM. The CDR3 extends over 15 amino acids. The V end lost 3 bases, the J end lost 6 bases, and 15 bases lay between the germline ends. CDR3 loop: CASSFSRGAIQPQHF. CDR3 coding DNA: TGTGCCAGCAGTTTCTCTCGGGGGGCTATTCAGCCCCAGCATTTT.